These 16 T cell receptor beta chains were sequenced from one sample in a study of blood T cell repertoires in COVID-19. Method: immunoSEQ multiplex PCR; TCRdb's copy keeps in-frame clones and lacks some. Of roughly 250,000 clones in the sample, around 90% were seen once. The sequenced sample was PBMCs or T cells enriched from blood (not recorded which). These receptors were collected from a woman aged 25 to 39 with acute COVID-19.

This chain joins TRBV2 and TRBJ1-5, with D possibly TRBD1 on 6 matching bases. Germline-derived CDR1 and CDR2 are SNHLY and FYNNEI. V was cut by 1 base and J by 3 bases, with 16 bases left in between. There are 17 residues in the CDR3. The CDR3 nucleotides read TGTGCCAGCAGTGAAGTCGGCAGGGGAGCCAACAATCAGCCCCAGCATTTT. Translating it yields CASSEVGRGANNQPQHF.

The chain has TRBV3-1 (or the pseudogene TRBV3-2) and TRBJ2-5; D may be TRBD1 (7 bases). The V gene lost 4 bases and the J gene lost 10 bases, with 16 bases spanning the gap. CDR1 is LGHDT and CDR2 is YNNKEL in the germline V gene (reference sequence). This CDR3 contains 13 residues. CDR3 DNA: TGTGCCAGCAGCCGTCATGACAGGGAGGTCCAGTACTTC. Its protein is CASSRHDREVQYF.

The V and J genes are TRBV9 and TRBJ2-1; D may be TRBD1 (5 bases). This CDR3 region has 17 residues. The V gene lost 0 bases and the J gene lost 7 bases, with 20 bases spanning the gap. In germline, CDR1 is SGDLS, CDR2 YYNGEE. CDR3 sequence: CASSVVYAGIPTNEQFF. CDR3 nucleotide sequence: TGTGCCAGCAGCGTAGTTTATGCAGGGATACCTACAAATGAGCAGTTCTTC.

The V call is TRBV9, the J call TRBJ2-2; 10 bases map to TRBD2. The CDR3 runs to 15 residues. CDR1 and CDR2 (germline): SGDLS, YYNGEE. V was clipped by 6 bases and J by 6 bases; unmatched bases: 8. DNA of the CDR3: TGTGCCAGCACCAAAGCGGGAGGGCCTCCCGGGGAGCTGTTTTTT. Its protein product is CASTKAGGPPGELFF.

This clone occurred a few times. The chain employs TRBV5-4 and TRBJ1-2, with D perhaps TRBD1 (5 bases). V lost 4 bases and J lost 2, with 9 bases in between. The CDR3 is made up of 13 amino acids. Germline V gene sequence: CDR1 SGHNT, CDR2 YYREEE (reference sequence). The CDR3 coding sequence is TGTGCCAGCAGCCCGACAGCCAACTATGGCTACACCTTC. This encodes CASSPTANYGYTF.

The genes are TRBV15 and TRBJ2-7; D unresolved. Germline V gene data show CDR1 as LNHNV and CDR2 as YYDKDF (reference sequence). V was trimmed by 0 bases and J by 4 bases, leaving 4 bases between them. The CDR3 runs to 12 residues. This CDR3 is CATSRDLYEQYF. The CDR3 coding sequence is TGTGCCACCAGCAGAGATCTTTACGAGCAGTACTTC.

The chain recombines TRBV30 with TRBJ1-5; TRBD1 might be the D (6 bases). Germline CDR1 reads GTSNPN; CDR2 reads SVGIG (reference sequence). Between the trimmed V and J ends, which lost 2 bases and 0 bases, there was a span of 8 bases. This CDR3 is built from 14 residues. CDR3 region: CAWSWTDSNQPQHF. In nucleotides, the CDR3 is TGTGCCTGGAGTTGGACAGATAGCAATCAGCCCCAGCATTTT. Drawing the rest from reference TRBV30 and TRBJ1-5, the complete variable domain is SQTIHQWPATLVQPVGSPLSLECTVEGTSNPNLYWYRQAAGRGLQLLFYSVGIGQISSEVPQNLSASRPQDRQFILSSKKLLLSDSGFYLCAWSWTDSNQPQHFGDGTRLSIL.

In DNA, the CDR3 is TGTGCCAGCAGGGACGGCGGGGGGCCCACCAATGAGCAGTTCTTC. It yields the protein CASRDGGGPTNEQFF. This chain links TRBV2 with TRBJ2-1, with 8 bases lining up with TRBD2. From germline, CDR1 is SNHLY and CDR2 FYNNEI. V gave up 6 bases and J gave up 6 bases; unmatched junction bases: 10. This CDR3 spans 15 amino acids.

The rearrangement links TRBV28 to TRBJ1-5, with 10 bases matching TRBD1. After removal of 6 bases from V and 7 bases from J, the junction contained 3 bases not matched to a gene. The V gene's germline CDR1 is MDHEN and CDR2 SYDVKM. CDR3 length: 13 residues. CDR3 bases: TGTGCCAGCAGAGGGACAGGGGCGCAGCCCCAGCATTTT. This translates into CASRGTGAQPQHF. Drawing the rest from reference TRBV28 and TRBJ1-5, the complete variable domain is DVKVTQSSRYLVKRTGEKVFLECVQDMDHENMFWYRQDPGLGLRLIYFSYDVKMKEKGDIPEGYSVSREKKERFSLILESASTNQTSMYLCASRGTGAQPQHFGDGTRLSIL.

CDR3 DNA: TGTGCCAGCAACCTCCAGGCATACAGGGGTGGTGAGCAGTTCTTC. Translation: CASNLQAYRGGEQFF. This chain links TRBV28 with TRBJ2-1; 7 bases fit TRBD1. The CDR3 covers 15 residues. Trimming took 7 bases from V and 9 from J; bases not matched to a gene: 15. Germline V gives CDR1 MDHEN, CDR2 SYDVKM. Based on the CDR3 plus reference TRBV28 and TRBJ2-1, the full variable domain is DVKVTQSSRYLVKRTGEKVFLECVQDMDHENMFWYRQDPGLGLRLIYFSYDVKMKEKGDIPEGYSVSREKKERFSLILESASTNQTSMYLCASNLQAYRGGEQFFGPGTRLTVL.

V gene TRBV5-4 combines with J gene TRBJ2-5; 8 bases are shared with TRBD1. Trimming cost V 4 bases and J 5 bases; bases outside gene matches: 4. Per the germline V gene, CDR1 is SGHNT and CDR2 is YYREEE (reference sequence). The CDR3 covers 13 residues. The CDR3 nucleotides read TGTGCCAGCAGCCTCCAGGGGGCTGAGACCCAGTACTTC. Protein product: CASSLQGAETQYF.

V gene TRBV6-5 combines with J gene TRBJ1-1; maybe TRBD1 (5 bases). This CDR3 region has 14 residues. The V gene's germline CDR1 is MNHEY and CDR2 SVGAGI. Trimming took off 7 bases at V and 0 bases at J, with 12 bases between the two ends. The CDR3 is CASKPTGMNTEAFF. DNA of the CDR3: TGTGCCAGCAAACCTACAGGCATGAACACTGAAGCTTTCTTT.

This clone was counted once. The V call is TRBV18, the J call TRBJ1-2, with 8 bases lining up with TRBD1. Germline assignment: CDR1 KGHSH and CDR2 LQKENI. The CDR3 is 13 residues long. With 6 bases clipped from V and 8 bases from J, the junction kept 8 bases outside the gene matches. The CDR3 DNA follows: TGTGCCAGCTCGCCGGACAGGGTCTGGGGCTACACCTTC. It is translated as CASSPDRVWGYTF. The variable domain in full, with the rest retrieved from reference TRBV18 and TRBJ1-2, is NAGVMQNPRHLVRRRGQEARLRCSPMKGHSHVYWYRQLPEEGLKFMVYLQKENIIDESGMPKERFSAEFPKEGPSILRIQQVVRGDSAAYFCASSPDRVWGYTFGSGTRLTVV.

The chain couples TRBV2 to TRBJ1-4; maybe TRBD1 (6 bases). There are 16 residues in the CDR3. V lost 6 bases and J lost 0, with 14 bases in between. The germline gives CDR1 SNHLY, CDR2 FYNNEI. Here the CDR3 DNA reads TGTGCCAGCAGACCCGGACAGACGACAACTAATGAAAAACTGTTTTTT. Protein sequence: CASRPGQTTTNEKLFF.

J is TRBJ2-3 and V is TRBV6-5; 7 nucleotides align to TRBD2. In germline, CDR1 is MNHEY, CDR2 SVGAGI. The CDR3 is 14 amino acids. V lost 5 bases to trimming and J lost 1 base; unmatched junction nucleotides: 3. In DNA form, the CDR3 reads TGTGCCAGCAGTCGGGACTATCGCACAGATACGCAGTATTTT. Translating it yields CASSRDYRTDTQYF.

V and J are TRBV9 and TRBJ2-7, with D tentatively TRBD2 (5 bases). The germline gives CDR1 SGDLS, CDR2 YYNGEE. Trimming stripped 0 bases from V and 5 bases from J, with 15 bases between. The CDR3 covers 15 residues. Here the CDR3 DNA reads TGTGCCAGCAGCGTAGGGACTGCCTTCAGCGACGAGCAGTACTTC. Its translation is CASSVGTAFSDEQYF.